This is a list of T cell receptor beta chains from one sample in a study of neurological immune-mediated disorders. TCRdb re-analysed the 5' RACE reads in MiXCR, keeping a single row per CDR3 protein. The table shows about 70,000 distinct CDR3 sequences, with about 5% occurring only once. The specimen sequenced was PBMCs. Receptors originate from a woman in her seventies with multiple sclerosis. Each CDR3 is given with its conserved first and last residue. Each record gives: V gene, clone size, D gene, J gene, CDR3 protein, CDR3 DNA. A D gene is named only where the DNA matches it firmly. Not all rows give a size; the values are once, few, many and, for expanded clones, a class.

V gene: TRBV2; clone size: many; D gene: TRBD2; J gene: TRBJ2-1; CDR3 protein: CAQRDGALQFF; CDR3 DNA: TGTGCCCAGCGGGACGGGGCCCTGCAGTTCTTC
V gene: TRBV5-1; clone size: many; D gene: .; J gene: TRBJ1-4; CDR3 protein: CASSLAPRGGDEKLFF; CDR3 DNA: TGCGCCAGCAGCTTGGCGCCCAGGGGCGGAGATGAAAAACTGTTTTTT
V gene: TRBV7-2; clone size: .; D gene: TRBD1; J gene: TRBJ1-3; CDR3 protein: CASSLTGGGNTIYF; CDR3 DNA: TGTGCCAGCAGCCTGACAGGGGGTGGAAACACCATATATTTT
V gene: TRBV18; clone size: few; D gene: TRBD1; J gene: TRBJ2-7; CDR3 protein: CASSPPGQGFYEQYF; CDR3 DNA: TGTGCCAGCTCACCCCCGGGACAGGGGTTCTACGAGCAGTACTTC
V gene: TRBV6-6; clone size: many; D gene: .; J gene: TRBJ1-1; CDR3 protein: CASTTGGPYTEAFF; CDR3 DNA: TGTGCCAGCACTACGGGGGGGCCCTACACTGAAGCTTTCTTT
V gene: TRBV2; clone size: .; D gene: .; J gene: TRBJ1-6; CDR3 protein: CASSEAGGNSPLHF; CDR3 DNA: TGTGCCAGCAGTGAAGCGGGGGGGAATTCACCCCTCCACTTT
V gene: TRBV20-1; clone size: many; D gene: .; J gene: TRBJ2-7; CDR3 protein: CSARDSAVSYEQYF; CDR3 DNA: TGCAGTGCTAGAGATTCGGCAGTTTCCTACGAGCAGTACTTC
V gene: TRBV5-1; clone size: many; D gene: .; J gene: TRBJ2-1; CDR3 protein: CASSLGGGESRFF; CDR3 DNA: TGCGCCAGCAGTCTGGGAGGGGGGGAGTCGCGGTTCTTC
V gene: TRBV15; clone size: many; D gene: .; J gene: TRBJ1-1; CDR3 protein: CATSRDTGWNTEAFF; CDR3 DNA: TGTGCCACCAGCAGAGATACCGGTTGGAACACTGAAGCTTTCTTT
V gene: TRBV5-1; clone size: .; D gene: TRBD1; J gene: TRBJ2-5; CDR3 protein: CASSLSGTGGFETQYF; CDR3 DNA: TGCGCCAGCAGCTTGTCCGGGACAGGGGGTTTTGAGACCCAGTACTTC
V gene: TRBV20-1; clone size: many; D gene: .; J gene: TRBJ1-1; CDR3 protein: CSASTRGAEGEAFF; CDR3 DNA: TGCAGTGCTAGTACACGCGGAGCTGAGGGTGAAGCTTTCTTT
V gene: TRBV20-1; clone size: many; D gene: .; J gene: TRBJ1-5; CDR3 protein: CSASNGQSNQPQHF; CDR3 DNA: TGCAGTGCTAGTAACGGACAGAGCAATCAGCCCCAGCATTTT
V gene: TRBV5-1; clone size: .; D gene: TRBD2; J gene: TRBJ2-7; CDR3 protein: CASSPSGSLEKKQYF; CDR3 DNA: TGCGCCAGCAGCCCTAGCGGGAGTCTCGAAAAGAAGCAGTACTTC
V gene: TRBV20-1; clone size: .; D gene: .; J gene: TRBJ1-1; CDR3 protein: CSASGSGYTEAFF; CDR3 DNA: TGCAGTGCTAGTGGATCGGGGTACACTGAAGCTTTCTTT
V gene: TRBV7-9; clone size: many; D gene: TRBD2; J gene: TRBJ2-2; CDR3 protein: CASSRWASGDTGELFF; CDR3 DNA: TGTGCCAGCAGCCGCTGGGCTAGCGGTGACACCGGGGAGCTGTTTTTT
V gene: TRBV7-7; clone size: few; D gene: TRBD2; J gene: TRBJ2-1; CDR3 protein: CASSSKSPSLAGGGEQFF; CDR3 DNA: TGTGCTAGCAGCTCCAAGTCCCCCTCACTAGCGGGAGGAGGTGAGCAGTTCTTC
V gene: TRBV2; clone size: few; D gene: .; J gene: TRBJ1-6; CDR3 protein: CASSDEGGSYNSPLHF; CDR3 DNA: TGTGCCAGCAGTGACGAAGGGGGCTCCTATAATTCACCCCTCCACTTT
V gene: TRBV20-1; clone size: many; D gene: TRBD2; J gene: TRBJ2-3; CDR3 protein: CSAREVGRADTQYF; CDR3 DNA: TGCAGTGCGAGGGAGGTCGGGAGGGCAGATACGCAGTATTTT
V gene: TRBV20-1; clone size: many; D gene: .; J gene: TRBJ1-5; CDR3 protein: CSAKGPRGGNQPQHF; CDR3 DNA: TGCAGTGCCAAGGGACCCAGAGGTGGGAATCAGCCCCAGCATTTT
V gene: TRBV29-1; clone size: many; D gene: .; J gene: TRBJ2-5; CDR3 protein: CSVEYAKSQETQYF; CDR3 DNA: TGCAGCGTTGAGTACGCCAAGAGTCAAGAGACCCAGTACTTC
V gene: TRBV12-3/TRBV12-4; clone size: few; D gene: .; J gene: TRBJ2-3; CDR3 protein: CASSTRGDTDKQYF; CDR3 DNA: TGTGCCAGCAGTACTCGAGGGGACACAGATAAGCAGTATTTT
V gene: TRBV7-8; clone size: many; D gene: TRBD1; J gene: TRBJ2-1; CDR3 protein: CASSSDRVPYNEQFF; CDR3 DNA: TGTGCCAGCAGTTCAGACAGGGTCCCTTACAATGAGCAGTTCTTC
V gene: TRBV15; clone size: many; D gene: .; J gene: TRBJ2-1; CDR3 protein: CATSTLGDRLDNEQFF; CDR3 DNA: TGTGCCACCAGCACCCTTGGGGACAGACTAGACAATGAGCAGTTCTTC
V gene: TRBV29-1; clone size: many; D gene: .; J gene: TRBJ1-2; CDR3 protein: CSVTRDTSNYGYTF; CDR3 DNA: TGCAGCGTTACCCGCGATACTTCTAACTATGGCTACACCTTC
V gene: TRBV2; clone size: many; D gene: TRBD2; J gene: TRBJ2-1; CDR3 protein: CASSEVAGKYNEQFF; CDR3 DNA: TGTGCCAGCAGTGAAGTAGCGGGTAAATACAATGAGCAGTTCTTC
V gene: TRBV20-1; clone size: many; D gene: TRBD2; J gene: TRBJ2-1; CDR3 protein: CSAIGGGTYNEQFF; CDR3 DNA: TGCAGTGCTATAGGCGGGGGAACCTACAATGAGCAGTTCTTC
V gene: TRBV20-1; clone size: few; D gene: TRBD1; J gene: TRBJ1-5; CDR3 protein: CSAVRPPWDRGPSNQPQHF; CDR3 DNA: TGCAGTGCTGTCCGACCCCCCTGGGACAGGGGGCCTAGCAATCAGCCCCAGCATTTT
V gene: TRBV20-1; clone size: many; D gene: TRBD2; J gene: TRBJ2-1; CDR3 protein: CSARDRTSGSRQFF; CDR3 DNA: TGCAGTGCTAGAGATAGGACTAGCGGGAGTCGGCAGTTCTTC
V gene: TRBV12-3/TRBV12-4; clone size: many; D gene: .; J gene: TRBJ2-4; CDR3 protein: CASSLRLAKNIQYF; CDR3 DNA: TGTGCCAGCTCGTTGCGGTTAGCCAAAAACATTCAGTACTTC
V gene: TRBV15; clone size: many; D gene: .; J gene: TRBJ1-1; CDR3 protein: CATSRDQHTEAFF; CDR3 DNA: TGTGCCACCAGCAGAGATCAGCACACTGAAGCTTTCTTT
V gene: TRBV7-6; clone size: many; D gene: .; J gene: TRBJ2-5; CDR3 protein: CASSLWRETQYF; CDR3 DNA: TGTGCCAGCAGCTTATGGCGAGAGACCCAGTACTTC
V gene: TRBV5-1; clone size: many; D gene: .; J gene: TRBJ2-2; CDR3 protein: CASSFGAAGGELFF; CDR3 DNA: TGCGCCAGCAGCTTCGGAGCGGCAGGCGGGGAGCTGTTTTTT
V gene: TRBV7-2; clone size: many; D gene: .; J gene: TRBJ1-5; CDR3 protein: CASSVDGSNQPQHF; CDR3 DNA: TGTGCCAGCAGCGTCGACGGTAGCAATCAGCCCCAGCATTTT
V gene: TRBV4-2; clone size: many; D gene: .; J gene: TRBJ1-5; CDR3 protein: CASSPLGGGSNQPQHF; CDR3 DNA: TGTGCCAGCAGCCCTTTGGGGGGGGGCAGCAATCAGCCCCAGCATTTT
V gene: TRBV7-2; clone size: many; D gene: .; J gene: TRBJ2-7; CDR3 protein: CASSDTGLNYEQYF; CDR3 DNA: TGTGCCAGCAGCGACACAGGGCTTAACTACGAGCAGTACTTC
V gene: TRBV6-6; clone size: few; D gene: .; J gene: TRBJ1-2; CDR3 protein: CASSTPGNYGYTF; CDR3 DNA: TGTGCCAGCAGTACCCCGGGGAACTATGGCTACACCTTC
V gene: TRBV27; clone size: few; D gene: .; J gene: TRBJ2-7; CDR3 protein: CASSPLGGTSYEQYF; CDR3 DNA: TGTGCCAGCAGTCCACTAGGGGGGACTTCCTACGAGCAGTACTTC
V gene: TRBV12-3/TRBV12-4; clone size: few; D gene: TRBD2; J gene: TRBJ2-3; CDR3 protein: CASRKENSGRATDTQYF; CDR3 DNA: TGTGCCAGCAGGAAGGAAAATAGCGGGAGGGCGACAGATACGCAGTATTTT
V gene: TRBV18; clone size: many; D gene: .; J gene: TRBJ2-3; CDR3 protein: CASSPRITDTQYF; CDR3 DNA: TGTGCCAGCTCACCACGAATCACAGATACGCAGTATTTT
V gene: TRBV6-1; clone size: many; D gene: .; J gene: TRBJ1-1; CDR3 protein: CASSEMGAKIYEAFF; CDR3 DNA: TGTGCCAGCAGTGAAATGGGGGCGAAGATTTATGAAGCTTTCTTT
V gene: TRBV7-9; clone size: few; D gene: .; J gene: TRBJ1-2; CDR3 protein: CASTRDTYYGYTF; CDR3 DNA: TGTGCCAGTACCCGGGACACCTACTATGGCTACACCTTC
V gene: TRBV7-2; clone size: many; D gene: .; J gene: TRBJ2-2; CDR3 protein: CASRNSGTGELFF; CDR3 DNA: TGTGCCAGCAGAAACAGCGGGACCGGGGAGCTGTTTTTT
V gene: TRBV3-1; clone size: .; D gene: .; J gene: TRBJ1-2; CDR3 protein: CASSPEQVRDGYTF; CDR3 DNA: TGTGCCAGCAGCCCGGAACAGGTTAGGGATGGCTACACCTTC
V gene: TRBV30; clone size: many; D gene: .; J gene: TRBJ1-2; CDR3 protein: CAWSVQGIYGYTF; CDR3 DNA: TGTGCCTGGAGTGTCCAGGGCATATATGGCTACACCTTC
V gene: TRBV4-1; clone size: many; D gene: TRBD2; J gene: TRBJ2-2; CDR3 protein: CASSQVGLAAGELFF; CDR3 DNA: TGCGCCAGCAGCCAAGTAGGCCTAGCGGCCGGGGAGCTGTTTTTT
V gene: TRBV6-2/TRBV6-3; clone size: many; D gene: TRBD2; J gene: TRBJ2-7; CDR3 protein: CASRGLSVYEQYF; CDR3 DNA: TGTGCCAGCAGGGGACTATCCGTCTACGAGCAGTACTTC
V gene: TRBV7-2; clone size: many; D gene: TRBD2; J gene: TRBJ2-1; CDR3 protein: CASSTRAGGHNEQFF; CDR3 DNA: TGTGCCAGCAGCACCCGGGCGGGAGGGCACAATGAGCAGTTCTTC